The 15 T cell receptor beta chains below were found in one sample sequenced in a study of blood T cell repertoires in COVID-19. Clones were sequenced by immunoSEQ multiplex PCR, and TCRdb holds only the in-frame ones, with some missing. Of approximately 60,000 clones listed, roughly four fifths are singletons. Source material: peripheral blood. The receptors were sampled from an elderly woman with acute or convalescent COVID-19.

The J gene is TRBJ2-2, the V gene TRBV5-1; TRBD1 might be the D (6 bases). CDR3 size: 16 residues. V was cut by 1 base and J by 3 bases, with 13 bases left in between. Germline values: CDR1 SGHRS, CDR2 YFSETQ. For the CDR3, the DNA is TGCGCCAGCAGCTTGCTGGCAGGGGCCGACACCGGGGAGCTGTTTTTT. This translates into CASSLLAGADTGELFF.

The chain uses TRBV6-5 and TRBJ2-2; TRBD2 agrees at 8 bases. Germline loops: CDR1 MNHEY, CDR2 SVGAGI. The CDR3 runs to 16 residues. V was clipped by 4 bases and J by 4 bases; unmatched bases: 8. The DNA for the CDR3 is TGTGCCAGCAGTTTGCGGACTAGCACAAGCACCGGGGAGCTGTTTTTT. Amino acids: CASSLRTSTSTGELFF.

This clone was observed at least ten times. The chain employs TRBV12-3 or TRBV12-4 and TRBJ2-7; D is possibly TRBD2 (5 bases). The ends were cut back, 3 bases at V and 4 bases at J, with 10 bases in the middle. CDR3 size: 13 residues. CDR3 DNA sequence: TGTGCCAGCAGTTTCCCCTCGGGGTACGAGCAGTACTTC. Its translation is CASSFPSGYEQYF.

The chain links TRBV7-2 to TRBJ2-7, with 9 positions matching TRBD2. Germline CDR1 is SGHTA and CDR2 is FQGNSA. Germline trimming cut 4 bases from V and 1 base from J; bases unmatched to any gene: 8. This CDR3 is built from 16 residues. In DNA form, the CDR3 reads TGTGCCAGCAGCTCCTACGGGACTAGCAGGTCCTACGAGCAGTACTTC. Residues: CASSSYGTSRSYEQYF.

The chain joins TRBV3-1 (or the pseudogene TRBV3-2) to TRBJ2-3; 9 nucleotides align to TRBD2. Trimming at V came to 2 bases and at J to 1 base, leaving 4 bases not matched to a gene. Germline V CDR1 and CDR2: LGHDT, YNNKEL (reference sequence). The CDR3 sequence is 16 residues long. The CDR3 nucleotides read TGTGCCAGCAGCCAACACTTAGCGGGGGGCACAGATACGCAGTATTTT. It yields the protein CASSQHLAGGTDTQYF.

This clone has more than one count but fewer than ten. The V and J genes are TRBV19 and TRBJ1-1; D might be TRBD1 (6 bases). Trimming removed 3 bases from V and 6 bases from J, with 17 bases in between. This CDR3 is 15 amino acids long. Germline CDR1 LNHDA, CDR2 SQIVND (reference sequence). CDR3 sequence reads: CASSMGLRGRAEAFF. The CDR3 DNA follows: TGTGCCAGTAGTATGGGCTTAAGGGGGAGGGCTGAAGCTTTCTTT.

The genes are TRBV2 and TRBJ1-4; 7 bases agree with TRBD1. The V and J ends lost 3 bases and 1 base, in that order; junction bases with no gene match: 2. Germline loops: CDR1 SNHLY, CDR2 FYNNEI. The CDR3 is 15 amino acids. This chain's CDR3 is CASSDRQGTNEKLFF. CDR3 coding DNA: TGTGCCAGCAGTGATAGACAGGGAACTAATGAAAAACTGTTTTTT.

The J gene is TRBJ1-5, the V gene TRBV5-6, with 8 bases matching TRBD1. Per the germline V gene, CDR1 is SGHDT and CDR2 is YYEEEE. V was pared by 0 bases and J by 0 bases, with 5 bases of the junction left unmatched. CDR3 size: 17 residues. CDR3 in amino acids: CASSLGPDRVSNQPQHF. As DNA, the CDR3 is TGTGCCAGCAGCTTGGGCCCGGACAGGGTTAGCAATCAGCCCCAGCATTTT.

The chain uses TRBV19 and TRBJ1-1, with 8 nucleotides matching TRBD1. The length of the CDR3 is 19 residues. J gave up 0 bases and V 2 bases, and 14 bases lay outside the gene matches. Germline CDR1 LNHDA, CDR2 SQIVND (reference sequence). The CDR3 loop reads CASSIPSGQGGWMNTEAFF. In DNA form, the CDR3 reads TGTGCCAGTAGTATACCCTCCGGACAGGGTGGGTGGATGAACACTGAAGCTTTCTTT.

The rearrangement joins TRBV12-3 or TRBV12-4 to TRBJ2-3; D is undetermined. V was cut by 0 bases and J by 6 bases, with 7 bases left in between. The CDR3 has 13 residues. CDR3 amino acids: CASSLAVGDTQYF. CDR3 sequence (DNA): TGTGCCAGCAGTTTAGCCGTCGGGGATACGCAGTATTTT.

The chain recombines TRBV4-1 with TRBJ1-2; TRBD1 matches at 7 bases. CDR1 and CDR2 from the germline V gene are MGHRA and YSYEKL. The trim removed 0 bases at V and 8 bases at J, leaving 6 bases unmatched. This CDR3 contains 14 residues. CDR3 region: CASSQEGQALGYTF. The CDR3 DNA reads as TGCGCCAGCAGCCAAGAAGGACAGGCCCTAGGCTACACCTTC.

This clone was recorded once. The chain has TRBV18 and TRBJ1-1; TRBD1 agrees at 7 bases. Germline CDR1 KGHSH, CDR2 LQKENI. The CDR3 has 16 residues. Germline trimming cut 3 bases from V and 1 base from J; bases unmatched to any gene: 8. The CDR3 DNA is TGTGCCAGCTCACCCCGTGGGACAGCTCCGAACACTGAAGCTTTCTTT. Amino acids: CASSPRGTAPNTEAFF. The entire variable domain, with the rest obtained from reference TRBV18 and TRBJ1-1, is as follows: NAGVMQNPRHLVRRRGQEARLRCSPMKGHSHVYWYRQLPEEGLKFMVYLQKENIIDESGMPKERFSAEFPKEGPSILRIQQVVRGDSAAYFCASSPRGTAPNTEAFFGQGTRLTVV.

The V and J genes are TRBV28 and TRBJ2-7; 11 nucleotides match TRBD1. After removal of 8 bases from V and 2 bases from J, the junction contained 5 bases not matched to a gene. Per germline, CDR1 MDHEN and CDR2 SYDVKM. The CDR3 is 14 residues long. DNA for the CDR3: TGTGCCAGCTGGGGACAGGGGGAAACCTACGAGCAGTACTTC. As protein: CASWGQGETYEQYF.

The CDR3, as DNA: TGTGCCAGCAGCCTTCCGGACAGGGCCAGCACAGATACGCAGTATTTT. It encodes CASSLPDRASTDTQYF. This chain joins TRBV5-5 and TRBJ2-3; TRBD1 agrees at 8 bases. J lost 0 bases, V lost 4 bases, and 7 bases had no gene match. CDR1 and CDR2 (germline): SGHKS, YYEKEE (reference sequence). The CDR3 has 16 amino acids.

The chain uses TRBV15 and TRBJ1-3; D not resolved. CDR3 size: 17 residues. CDR1 is LNHNV and CDR2 is YYDKDF in the germline V gene (reference sequence). Trimming stripped 0 bases from V and 0 bases from J, with 12 bases between. CDR3: CATSRELGGYSGNTIYF. The CDR3 coding sequence is TGTGCCACCAGCAGAGAGTTAGGAGGATACTCTGGAAACACCATATATTTT.